This TCR beta chain came from a study of T cell responses to AZD1222 COVID-19 vaccine. Study-wide results and caveats: Repertoires in all cases were sampled only once the peak T cell response had passed. Unmutated variant regions are reportedly the target of nearly half of TCRs that are spike-specific. Across spike, vaccine-associated CD4 TCRs were found, dominant at 160-218 and 743-854. Among those given AZD1222, only six were seropositive at baseline.

The assay was immunoSEQ multiplex PCR, and TCRdb's table has in-frame clones only and misses some. Among 150,000 or so clones listed, about 91% were seen once. With regard to this clone: Its antigen is currently unknown.

CDR3 length: 12 amino acids. CDR1 is GTSNPN, CDR2 SVGIG, per germline (reference sequence). V trimming: 2 bases; J trimming: 7 bases; junction bases outside the gene matches: 3. The sample was peripheral blood, taken 28 days after the second AZD1222 dose. The V call is TRBV30, the J call TRBJ1-1; 8 bases fit TRBD1. This TCR derives from an adult who received the AZD1222 COVID-19 vaccine. The CDR3 here is CAWSLGQGEAFF. The CDR3 DNA follows: TGTGCCTGGAGTCTTGGACAGGGTGAAGCTTTCTTT.